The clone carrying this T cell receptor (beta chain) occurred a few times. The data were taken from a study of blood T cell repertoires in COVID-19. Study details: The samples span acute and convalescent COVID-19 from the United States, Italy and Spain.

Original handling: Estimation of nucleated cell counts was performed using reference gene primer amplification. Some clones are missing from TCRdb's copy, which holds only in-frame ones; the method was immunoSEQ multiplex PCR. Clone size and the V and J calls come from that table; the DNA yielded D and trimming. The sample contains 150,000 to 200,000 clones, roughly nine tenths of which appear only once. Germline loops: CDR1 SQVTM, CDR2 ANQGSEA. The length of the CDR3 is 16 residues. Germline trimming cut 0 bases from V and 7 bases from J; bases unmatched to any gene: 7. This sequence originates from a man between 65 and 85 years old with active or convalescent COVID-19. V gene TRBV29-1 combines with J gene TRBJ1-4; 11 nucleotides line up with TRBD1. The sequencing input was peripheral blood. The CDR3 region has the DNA TGCAGCGTTGAAGATCCAATCGGGACAGGGGGTGAAAAACTGTTTTTT. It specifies CSVEDPIGTGGEKLFF.